These 8 T cell receptor beta chains were all obtained from the same sample, sequenced in a study of blood T cells in healthy people across ages. The use of a sample-barcoded 5' primer and a J-beta primer mix characterized a second PCR of about 6 to 11 cycles. In TCRdb, the 5' RACE reads were re-called with MiXCR into one record per CDR3 protein. The sample lists some 1.5 million distinct CDR3 sequences; around 40% were seen once. Sequenced material: blood. All receptors come from a young woman in good health.

The rearrangement uses TRBV29-1 and TRBJ1-2; D remains unclear. CDR3 size: 11 residues. CDR1 and CDR2 from the germline V gene are SQVTM and ANQGSEA. Between the trimmed V and J ends, which lost 7 bases and 0 bases, there was a span of 6 bases. This CDR3 reads CSAEPNYGYTF. DNA for the CDR3: TGCAGCGCGGAACCTAACTATGGCTACACCTTC.

The chain uses TRBV4-1 and TRBJ2-3; 11 bases align to TRBD2. Trimming took 4 bases from V and 5 from J; bases not matched to a gene: 8. The germline V gene has CDR1 MGHRA and CDR2 YSYEKL. The CDR3 is made up of 16 amino acids. The CDR3 region is CASSPSSGGLIDTQYF. DNA of the CDR3: TGCGCCAGCAGCCCGTCTAGCGGGGGGTTAATAGATACGCAGTATTTT.

Details on this clonotype: A read error may be the cause here, since a much bigger clone is one base away. V gene TRBV7-9 combines with J gene TRBJ2-1; 9 bases align to TRBD2. Germline-derived CDR1 and CDR2 are SEHNR and FQNEAQ (reference sequence). The CDR3 sequence is 14 residues long. Losses at the gene ends were 5 bases for V and 6 bases for J; bases not matched to a gene: 5. DNA of the CDR3: TGTGCCAGCAGCGACCGACTAGCGGCCAATGAGCAGTTCTTC. Residues: CASSDRLAANEQFF.

This clonotype was seen once. The chain couples TRBV30 to TRBJ1-3; D call uncertain. V lost 2 bases to trimming and J lost 0 bases, with 5 bases between them. Germline V gene sequence: CDR1 GTSNPN, CDR2 SVGIG (reference sequence). The CDR3 is 13 amino acids. CDR3 sequence: CAWSQDSGNTIYF. CDR3 nucleotides: TGTGCCTGGAGTCAGGACTCTGGAAACACCATATATTTT.

The V gene is TRBV4-1, the J gene TRBJ2-1; no definite D call. Between the trimmed V and J ends, which lost 4 bases and 2 bases, there was a span of 18 bases. Germline lookup yields CDR1 MGHRA and CDR2 YSYEKL. This CDR3 has 17 amino acids. The CDR3 DNA reads TGCGCCAGCAGCCGCTCTGGTGTCGGGCTCCCCTACAATGAGCAGTTCTTC. Amino acid sequence: CASSRSGVGLPYNEQFF.

This clonotype came up a few times. The chain employs TRBV6-1 and TRBJ1-2; 10 bases map to TRBD1. The CDR3 extends over 12 amino acids. CDR1 is MNHNS, CDR2 SASEGT, per germline. The ends lost 11 bases at V and 4 bases at J; junction bases unmatched: 4. CDR3 region: CAARDRGYGYTF. The CDR3 nucleotides are TGTGCCGCCCGGGACAGGGGCTATGGCTACACCTTC.

The genes are TRBV7-9 and TRBJ1-4, with D possibly TRBD1 on 5 matching bases. This CDR3 is built from 15 residues. The ends were cut back, 5 bases at V and 7 bases at J, with 17 bases in the middle. Germline V gene data show CDR1 as SEHNR and CDR2 as FQNEAQ (reference sequence). The CDR3 nucleotides are TGTGCCAGCAGCCAAGCAGGGTCTCCGCTTGAAAAACTGTTTTTT. Translation gives CASSQAGSPLEKLFF.

V and J are TRBV20-1 and TRBJ1-3; D not resolved. Germline V gene data show CDR1 as DFQATT and CDR2 as SNEGSKA (reference sequence). CDR3 size: 14 residues. Trimming took off 1 base at V and 0 bases at J, with 7 bases between the two ends. The CDR3 nucleotides read TGCAGTGCTAGAGTCAGCAACTCTGGAAACACCATATATTTT. Its protein product is CSARVSNSGNTIYF.